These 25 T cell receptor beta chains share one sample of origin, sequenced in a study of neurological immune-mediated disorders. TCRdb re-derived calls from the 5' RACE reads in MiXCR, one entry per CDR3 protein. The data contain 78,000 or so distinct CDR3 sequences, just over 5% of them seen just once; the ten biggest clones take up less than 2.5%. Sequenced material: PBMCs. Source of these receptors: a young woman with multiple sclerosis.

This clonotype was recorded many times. This chain's CDR3 is CASSYDVGGELFF. The CDR3 DNA is TGTGCCAGCAGTTACGATGTCGGGGGGGAGCTGTTTTTT. J is TRBJ2-2 and V is TRBV6-5; D is uncertain. V was pared by 2 bases and J by 8 bases, with 9 bases between. The length of the CDR3 is 13 residues. Germline loops: CDR1 MNHEY, CDR2 SVGAGI.

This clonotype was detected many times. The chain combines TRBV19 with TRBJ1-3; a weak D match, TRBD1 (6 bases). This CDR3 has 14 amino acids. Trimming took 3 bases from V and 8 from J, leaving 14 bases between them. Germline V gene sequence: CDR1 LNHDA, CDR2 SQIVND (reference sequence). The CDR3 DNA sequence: TGTGCCAGTAGTATTGGGGGCCTTACGGACACCATATATTTT. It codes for CASSIGGLTDTIYF.

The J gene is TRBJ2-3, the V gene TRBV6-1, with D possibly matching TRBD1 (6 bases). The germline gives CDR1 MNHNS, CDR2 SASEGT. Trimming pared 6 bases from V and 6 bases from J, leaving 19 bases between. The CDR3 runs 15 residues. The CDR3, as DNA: TGTGCCAGCAGCCGACTCACAGGGTTGAGGGATACGCAGTATTTT. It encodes CASSRLTGLRDTQYF.

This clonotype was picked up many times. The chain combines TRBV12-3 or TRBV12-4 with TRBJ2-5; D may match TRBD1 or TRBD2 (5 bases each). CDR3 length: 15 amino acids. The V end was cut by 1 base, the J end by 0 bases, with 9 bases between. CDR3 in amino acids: CASSLGDGHQETQYF. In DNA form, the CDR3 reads TGTGCCAGCAGTTTAGGGGACGGTCACCAAGAGACCCAGTACTTC.

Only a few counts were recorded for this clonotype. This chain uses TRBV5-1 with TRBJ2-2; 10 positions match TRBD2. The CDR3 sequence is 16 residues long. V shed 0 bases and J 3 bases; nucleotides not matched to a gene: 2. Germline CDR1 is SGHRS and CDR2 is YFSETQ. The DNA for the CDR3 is TGCGCCAGCAGCTTGGTAGGGACTAGCGACACCGGGGAGCTGTTTTTT. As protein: CASSLVGTSDTGELFF.

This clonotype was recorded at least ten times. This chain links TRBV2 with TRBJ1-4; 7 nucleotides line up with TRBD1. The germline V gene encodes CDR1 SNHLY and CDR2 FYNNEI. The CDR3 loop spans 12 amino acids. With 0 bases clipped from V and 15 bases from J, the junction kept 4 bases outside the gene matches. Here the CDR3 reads CASSEALTGLFF. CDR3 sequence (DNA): TGTGCCAGCAGTGAAGCGTTGACAGGGTTGTTTTTT.

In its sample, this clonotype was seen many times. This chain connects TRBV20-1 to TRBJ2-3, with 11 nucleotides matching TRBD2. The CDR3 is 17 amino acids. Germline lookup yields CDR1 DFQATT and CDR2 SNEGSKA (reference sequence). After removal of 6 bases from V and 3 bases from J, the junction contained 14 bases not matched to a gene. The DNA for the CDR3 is TGCAGTGCGAAGAGTACTAGCGGGAGAGTCGTTACAGATACGCAGTATTTT. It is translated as CSAKSTSGRVVTDTQYF.

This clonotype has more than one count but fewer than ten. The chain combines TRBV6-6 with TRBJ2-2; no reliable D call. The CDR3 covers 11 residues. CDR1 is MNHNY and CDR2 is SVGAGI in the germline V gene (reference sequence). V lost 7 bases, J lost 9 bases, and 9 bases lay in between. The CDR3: CASTYARELFF. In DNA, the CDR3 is TGTGCCAGCACCTACGCCAGGGAGCTGTTTTTT.

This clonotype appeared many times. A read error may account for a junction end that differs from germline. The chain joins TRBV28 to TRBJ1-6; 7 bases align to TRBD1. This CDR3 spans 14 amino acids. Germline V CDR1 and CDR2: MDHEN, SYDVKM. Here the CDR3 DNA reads TGCGGGGGGAAGGGCAGGGGGTATAATTCACCCCTCCACTTT. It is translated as CGGKGRGYNSPLHF.

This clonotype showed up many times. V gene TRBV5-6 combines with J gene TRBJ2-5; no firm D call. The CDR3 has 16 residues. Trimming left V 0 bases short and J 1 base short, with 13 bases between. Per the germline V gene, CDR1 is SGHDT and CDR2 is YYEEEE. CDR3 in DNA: TGTGCCAGCAGCTTGGATCGCCGGGCGCCCCAAGAGACCCAGTACTTC. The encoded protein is CASSLDRRAPQETQYF.

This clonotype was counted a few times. The CDR3 reads CASSQLGGQYASPLHF. The CDR3 bases are TGCGCCAGCAGCCAGTTGGGGGGACAGTATGCCTCACCCCTCCACTTT. The chain uses TRBV4-1 and TRBJ1-6, with 7 nucleotides matching TRBD1. J lost 10 bases, V lost 3 bases, and 12 bases had no gene match. Germline V gene data show CDR1 as MGHRA and CDR2 as YSYEKL. This CDR3 is built from 16 residues.

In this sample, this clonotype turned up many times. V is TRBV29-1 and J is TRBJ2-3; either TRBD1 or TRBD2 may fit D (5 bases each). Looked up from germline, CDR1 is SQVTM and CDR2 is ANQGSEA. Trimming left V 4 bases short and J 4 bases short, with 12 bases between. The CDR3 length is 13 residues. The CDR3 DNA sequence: TGCAGCGTTGCCATGGGGGACGCAGATACGCAGTATTTT. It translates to CSVAMGDADTQYF.

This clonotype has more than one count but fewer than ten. CDR3 bases: TGTGCCAGCAGCCAAAGGTTGACCGGGGAGCTGTTTTTT. This gives the protein CASSQRLTGELFF. This rearrangement joins TRBV14 to TRBJ2-2; no reliable D call. The CDR3 has 13 amino acids. V was trimmed by 2 bases and J by 5 bases, leaving 6 bases between them. Germline CDR1 and CDR2: SGHDN and FVKESK.

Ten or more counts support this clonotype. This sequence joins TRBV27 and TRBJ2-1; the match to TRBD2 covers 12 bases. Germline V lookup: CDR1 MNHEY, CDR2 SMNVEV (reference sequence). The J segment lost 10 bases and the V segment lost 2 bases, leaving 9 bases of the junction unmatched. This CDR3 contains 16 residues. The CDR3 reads CASSLLLAGGVREQFF. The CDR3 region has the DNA TGTGCCAGCAGTTTACTACTAGCGGGGGGCGTCAGGGAGCAGTTCTTC.

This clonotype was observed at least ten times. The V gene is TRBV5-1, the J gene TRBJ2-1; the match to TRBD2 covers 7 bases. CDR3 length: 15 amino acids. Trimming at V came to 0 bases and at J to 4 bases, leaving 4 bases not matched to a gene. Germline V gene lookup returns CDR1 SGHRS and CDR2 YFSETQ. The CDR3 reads CASSLVGGTYNEQFF. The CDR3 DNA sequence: TGCGCCAGCAGCTTGGTGGGGGGGACGTACAATGAGCAGTTCTTC.

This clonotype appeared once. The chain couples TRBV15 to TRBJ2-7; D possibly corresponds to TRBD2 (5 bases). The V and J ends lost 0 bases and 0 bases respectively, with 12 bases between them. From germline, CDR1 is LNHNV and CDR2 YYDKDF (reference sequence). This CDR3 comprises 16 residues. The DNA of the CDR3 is TGTGCCACCAGCAGAGATATCCAGCGGTTCTCCTACGAGCAGTACTTC. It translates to CATSRDIQRFSYEQYF. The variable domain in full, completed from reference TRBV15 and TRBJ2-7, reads DAMVIQNPRYQVTQFGKPVTLSCSQTLNHNVMYWYQQKSSQAPKLLFHYYDKDFNNEADTPDNFQSRRPNTSFCFLDIRSPGLGDTAMYLCATSRDIQRFSYEQYFGPGTRLTVT.

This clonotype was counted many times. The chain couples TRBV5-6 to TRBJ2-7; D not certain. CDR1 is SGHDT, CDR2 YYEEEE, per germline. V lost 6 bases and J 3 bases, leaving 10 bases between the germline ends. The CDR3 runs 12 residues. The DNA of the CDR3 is TGTGCCAGCACCTTCATGGACTACGAGCAGTACTTC. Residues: CASTFMDYEQYF.

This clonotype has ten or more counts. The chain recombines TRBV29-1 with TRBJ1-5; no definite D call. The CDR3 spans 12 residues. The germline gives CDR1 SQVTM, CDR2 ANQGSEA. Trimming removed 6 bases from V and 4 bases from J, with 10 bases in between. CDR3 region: CSVQYGNQPQHF. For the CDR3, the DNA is TGCAGCGTACAGTACGGTAATCAGCCCCAGCATTTT.

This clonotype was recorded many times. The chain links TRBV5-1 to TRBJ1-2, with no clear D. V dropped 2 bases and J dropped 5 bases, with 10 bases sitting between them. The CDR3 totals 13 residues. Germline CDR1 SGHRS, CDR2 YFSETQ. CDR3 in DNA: TGCGCCAGCAGCTTTAGCGGACCATATGGCTACACCTTC. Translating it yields CASSFSGPYGYTF.

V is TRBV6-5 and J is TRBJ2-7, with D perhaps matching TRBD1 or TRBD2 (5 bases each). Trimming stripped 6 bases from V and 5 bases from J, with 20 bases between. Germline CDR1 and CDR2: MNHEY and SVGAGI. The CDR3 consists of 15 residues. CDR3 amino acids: CASRDPGPDRNEQYF. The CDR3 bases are TGTGCCAGCAGAGACCCGGGACCAGACAGAAACGAGCAGTACTTC.

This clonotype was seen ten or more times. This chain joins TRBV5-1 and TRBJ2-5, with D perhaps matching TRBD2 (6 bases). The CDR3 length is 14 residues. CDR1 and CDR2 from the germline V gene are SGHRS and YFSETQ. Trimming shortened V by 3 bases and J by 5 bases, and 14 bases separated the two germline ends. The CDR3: CASSYPGREETQYF. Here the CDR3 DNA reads TGCGCCAGCAGCTATCCGGGACGGGAGGAGACCCAGTACTTC.

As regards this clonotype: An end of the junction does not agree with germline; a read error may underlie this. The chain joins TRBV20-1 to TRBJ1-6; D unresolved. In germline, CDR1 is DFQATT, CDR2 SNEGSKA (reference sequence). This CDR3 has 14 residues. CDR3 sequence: CSASGGGINSPLHF. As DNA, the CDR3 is TGCAGTGCTAGCGGCGGCGGGATTAATTCACCCCTACACTTT.

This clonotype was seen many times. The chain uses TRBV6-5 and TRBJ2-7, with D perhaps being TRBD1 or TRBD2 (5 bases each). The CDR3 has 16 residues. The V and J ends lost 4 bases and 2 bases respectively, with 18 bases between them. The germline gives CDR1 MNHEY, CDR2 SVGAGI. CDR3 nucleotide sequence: TGTGCCAGCAGTTCTTTCGGGACCTCAGGGACCTACGAGCAGTACTTC. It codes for CASSSFGTSGTYEQYF.

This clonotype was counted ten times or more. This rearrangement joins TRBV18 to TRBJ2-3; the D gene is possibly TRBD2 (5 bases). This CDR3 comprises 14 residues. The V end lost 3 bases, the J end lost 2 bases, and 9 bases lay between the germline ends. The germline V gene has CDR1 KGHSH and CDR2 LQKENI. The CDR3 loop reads CASSPRDLTDTQYF. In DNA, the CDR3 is TGTGCCAGCTCACCGAGGGATCTCACAGATACGCAGTATTTT.

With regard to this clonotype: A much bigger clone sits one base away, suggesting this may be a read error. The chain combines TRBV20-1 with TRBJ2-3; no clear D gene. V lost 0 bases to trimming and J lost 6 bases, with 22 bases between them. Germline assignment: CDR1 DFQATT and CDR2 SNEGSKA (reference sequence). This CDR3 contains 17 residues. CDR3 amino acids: CSARDRILSIVVDTQYF. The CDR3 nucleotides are TGCAGTGCTAGAGATCGGATTCTCTCAATAGTGGTGGATACGCAGTATTTT.